This T cell receptor (beta chain) derives from a study of T cells in Graves' hyperthyroidism and ophthalmopathy. CDR1 and CDR2 (germline): LGHDT, YNNKEL (reference sequence). V was trimmed by 2 bases and J by 1 base, leaving 5 bases between them. CDR3 size: 14 residues. Out of approximately 9.9 ml of fresh peripheral blood came the PBMCs. TCR beta CDR3 sequences were amplified from RNA transcripts. The HTBI primer set drove a first-round RT-PCR of the TCR CDR3. TCRdb redid the calling of the multiplex PCR reads with MiXCR, one entry per CDR3 protein. Here the sample spans around 700,000 distinct CDR3 sequences, roughly a sixth being singletons. This clonotype has at least ten counts.

The sequencing input was blood. The chain joins TRBV3-1 to TRBJ1-4; D is unresolved. The source of this sequence is a woman between 45 and 65 years old with Graves' hyperthyroidism that later progressed to Graves' ophthalmopathy. The CDR3 here is CASSQHGTNEKLFF. CDR3 nucleotide sequence: TGTGCCAGCAGCCAACACGGAACTAATGAAAAACTGTTTTTT.